This TCR beta chain was captured in a study of T cell responses to AZD1222 COVID-19 vaccine. Study results and caveats: Spike-specific TCR breadth and depth both grew after two AZD1222 doses. Only a handful of people who got AZD1222 tested seropositive at baseline. Repertoire collection took place solely once the T cell response had peaked.

Second-dose timings of about 4 or about 12 weeks were pooled. With regard to this clone: Antigen unknown.

Assay used: immunoSEQ multiplex PCR; TCRdb lists only in-frame clones, some missing. The data contain 40,000 to 60,000 clones, 80% to 90% of them singletons. Trimming cost V 5 bases and J 5 bases; bases outside gene matches: 3. The germline gives CDR1 LNHDA, CDR2 SQIVND (reference sequence). CDR3 length equals 15 residues. The sequence was obtained from an adult who received the AZD1222 COVID-19 vaccine. Here the sequenced sample was peripheral blood, taken 28 days after the second AZD1222 dose. The chain links TRBV19 to TRBJ2-1; 13 bases fit TRBD2. For the CDR3, the DNA is TGTGCCAGTAGTGGACTAGCGGGGGTTGACAATGAGCAGTTCTTC. Amino acids: CASSGLAGVDNEQFF. Based on the CDR3 plus reference TRBV19 and TRBJ2-1, the full variable domain is DGGITQSPKYLFRKEGQNVTLSCEQNLNHDAMYWYRQDPGQGLRLIYYSQIVNDFQKGDIAEGYSVSREKKESFPLTVTSAQKNPTAFYLCASSGLAGVDNEQFFGPGTRLTVL.